Below are 22 T cell receptor beta chains sequenced from a single sample in a study of OX40 agonist ivuxolimab in advanced cancers. Clones were sequenced by immunoSEQ multiplex PCR, and TCRdb holds only the in-frame ones, with some missing. The sample holds over 85,000 clones, 75% to 95% seen once. This sample comprised CD4+ or CD8+ T cells sorted from blood, obtained in a trial of the OX40 agonist ivuxolimab. The receptor source for this set is an adult with an advanced solid tumor such as melanoma, head and neck, liver or kidney cancer.

The rearrangement uses TRBV5-1 and TRBJ2-1, with 8 bases aligning to TRBD1. Per germline, CDR1 SGHRS and CDR2 YFSETQ. J gave up 1 base and V 4 bases, and 10 bases lay outside the gene matches. The CDR3 has 17 amino acids. The CDR3 DNA reads as TGCGCCAGCAGCCTCGGGGACAGGTCCTTTTCCTACAATGAGCAGTTCTTC. Protein: CASSLGDRSFSYNEQFF. The variable domain in full, completed from reference TRBV5-1 and TRBJ2-1, reads KAGVTQTPRYLIKTRGQQVTLSCSPISGHRSVSWYQQTPGQGLQFLFEYFSETQRNKGNFPGRFSGRQFSNSRSEMNVSTLELGDSALYLCASSLGDRSFSYNEQFFGPGTRLTVL.

The V gene is TRBV11-3, the J gene TRBJ1-3; 10 nucleotides match TRBD1. Germline V gives CDR1 SGHNT, CDR2 YENEEA. V shed 3 bases, J shed 0 bases, and the junction held 14 bases outside the gene matches. The CDR3 runs to 20 residues. CDR3 sequence: CASSFPLVWDRGLSGNTIYF. The CDR3 DNA sequence: TGTGCCAGCAGCTTTCCCTTAGTATGGGACAGGGGCCTCTCTGGAAACACCATATATTTT.

This clone was counted once. The same CDR3 can be traced to other DNA sequences in this sample. This chain joins TRBV6-5 and TRBJ1-2, with D unclear. CDR1 MNHEY and CDR2 SVGAGI come from the germline V gene. CDR3 length: 14 amino acids. Trimming removed 0 bases at V and 2 bases at J, with 7 bases between. In DNA, the CDR3 is TGTGCCAGCAGTTACTCAATAGGGAACTATGGCTACACCTTC. Its protein product is CASSYSIGNYGYTF.

CDR3 DNA sequence: TGTGCCAGCGGTCCCGGGGTTCTCACAGATACGCAGTATTTT. Its translation is CASGPGVLTDTQYF. This chain connects TRBV9 to TRBJ2-3, with a tentative D call TRBD2 (5 bases). Deletions cut 7 bases from V and 2 bases from J, with 14 bases between. Germline CDR1 reads SGDLS; CDR2 reads YYNGEE. The length of the CDR3 is 14 residues.

V and J are TRBV6-5 and TRBJ1-4; D is possibly TRBD1 (5 bases). This CDR3 is 15 amino acids long. CDR1 is MNHEY and CDR2 is SVGAGI in the germline V gene. The V end was cut by 2 bases, the J end by 8 bases, with 15 bases between. In DNA form, the CDR3 reads TGTGCCAGCAGTTACAGGCCGGGACGACCCGAAAAACTGTTTTTT. This codes for CASSYRPGRPEKLFF.

This chain uses TRBV15 with TRBJ1-4; 10 bases match TRBD1. The germline V gene has CDR1 LNHNV and CDR2 YYDKDF (reference sequence). V lost 9 bases to trimming and J lost 5 bases; unmatched junction nucleotides: 3. CDR3 length: 13 residues. CDR3 sequence: CATRGQGNEKLFF. CDR3 DNA sequence: TGTGCCACGAGGGGACAGGGGAATGAAAAACTGTTTTTT. The whole variable domain, remainder taken from reference TRBV15 and TRBJ1-4, is DAMVIQNPRYQVTQFGKPVTLSCSQTLNHNVMYWYQQKSSQAPKLLFHYYDKDFNNEADTPDNFQSRRPNTSFCFLDIRSPGLGDTAMYLCATRGQGNEKLFFGSGTQLSVL.

The chain is built from TRBV10-3 and TRBJ2-1; the D gene is possibly TRBD1 (5 bases). CDR1 and CDR2 (germline): ENHRY, SYGVKD. V lost 0 bases to trimming and J lost 4 bases, with 10 bases between them. The CDR3 runs 15 residues. The CDR3 sequence: CAISESGTGYNEQFF. For the CDR3, the DNA is TGTGCCATCAGTGAGTCGGGTACAGGTTACAATGAGCAGTTCTTC.

J is TRBJ2-3 and V is TRBV5-6; 9 bases are a match to TRBD1. Germline CDR1 SGHDT, CDR2 YYEEEE. The CDR3 length is 16 residues. Trimming cost V 0 bases and J 1 base; bases outside gene matches: 3. CDR3 loop: CASSLGQGVGTDTQYF. CDR3 bases: TGTGCCAGCAGCTTGGGACAGGGGGTCGGCACAGATACGCAGTATTTT.

The chain recombines TRBV7-2 with TRBJ2-1, with 11 bases fitting TRBD2. This CDR3 spans 17 amino acids. V lost 5 bases, J lost 6 bases, and 12 bases stayed unmatched. The germline V gene has CDR1 SGHTA and CDR2 FQGNSA. The CDR3 here is CASSPGGGLAGGNEQFF. In DNA form, the CDR3 reads TGTGCCAGCAGCCCCGGAGGGGGGCTAGCGGGAGGCAATGAGCAGTTCTTC.

The chain has TRBV19 and TRBJ2-5; weak D call: TRBD1 (7 bases). The CDR3 has 16 residues. V dropped 5 bases and J dropped 2 bases, with 18 bases sitting between them. Germline V gene lookup returns CDR1 LNHDA and CDR2 SQIVND (reference sequence). CDR3 in amino acids: CASSVSRGSGQETQYF. CDR3 bases: TGTGCCAGTAGTGTCAGCAGGGGGAGCGGGCAAGAGACCCAGTACTTC.

J is TRBJ2-2 and V is TRBV7-2; tentative D call: TRBD2 (5 bases). CDR3 length equals 16 residues. Per germline, CDR1 SGHTA and CDR2 FQGNSA. V gave up 5 bases and J gave up 5 bases, with 18 bases separating them. In DNA, the CDR3 is TGTGCCAGCAGCCCACGGGAAAGGTCTGGGACCGGGGAGCTGTTTTTT. Its translation: CASSPRERSGTGELFF. The full variable domain, its missing parts supplied by reference TRBV7-2 and TRBJ2-2, is GAGVSQSPSNKVTEKGKDVELRCDPISGHTALYWYRQSLGQGLEFLIYFQGNSAPDKSGLPSDRFSAERTGGSVSTLTIQRTQQEDSAVYLCASSPRERSGTGELFFGEGSRLTVL.

The rearrangement links TRBV19 to TRBJ2-5; TRBD1 matches at 9 bases. Germline CDR1 and CDR2: LNHDA and SQIVND (reference sequence). This CDR3 has 13 residues. V gave up 5 bases and J gave up 4 bases; unmatched junction bases: 2. The CDR3: CASSSTGGETQYF. For the CDR3, the DNA is TGTGCCAGTAGTTCGACAGGGGGAGAGACCCAGTACTTC.

This clone was detected once. The chain couples TRBV7-7 to TRBJ2-7; a possible D gene is TRBD2 (6 bases). The germline V and J ends were trimmed by 3 bases and 5 bases, with 14 bases remaining between them. The germline CDR1 and CDR2 sequences are SSHAT and FNYEAQ (reference sequence). The CDR3 has 14 amino acids. CDR3 residues: CASSLGGGSHEQYF. The DNA of the CDR3 is TGTGCCAGCAGCTTGGGGGGAGGATCCCACGAGCAGTACTTC.

CDR3 DNA: TGCGCCAGCAGCCGCCTAGCGACAAGCACAGATACGCAGTATTTT. This gives the protein CASSRLATSTDTQYF. J is TRBJ2-3 and V is TRBV5-1, with a weak D call TRBD2 (6 bases). The germline V gene encodes CDR1 SGHRS and CDR2 YFSETQ. There are 15 residues in the CDR3. Between the trimmed V and J ends, which lost 4 bases and 0 bases, there was a span of 12 bases. Full variable domain (outside the CDR3, taken from reference TRBV5-1 and TRBJ2-3): KAGVTQTPRYLIKTRGQQVTLSCSPISGHRSVSWYQQTPGQGLQFLFEYFSETQRNKGNFPGRFSGRQFSNSRSEMNVSTLELGDSALYLCASSRLATSTDTQYFGPGTRLTVL.

The rearrangement links TRBV18 to TRBJ2-4; TRBD1 matches 10 bases. Per germline, CDR1 KGHSH and CDR2 LQKENI. Germline trimming cut 3 bases from V and 1 base from J; bases unmatched to any gene: 9. The CDR3 loop spans 18 amino acids. CDR3 DNA: TGTGCCAGCTCACCGCCCGGGACAGGGGCGGGGGCCAAAAACATTCAGTACTTC. Protein product: CASSPPGTGAGAKNIQYF.

The chain couples TRBV6-5 to TRBJ2-1; 8 bases are shared with TRBD1. The V gene's germline CDR1 is MNHEY and CDR2 SVGAGI. The CDR3 covers 15 residues. Trimming at V came to 1 base and at J to 5 bases, leaving 4 bases not matched to a gene. The DNA of the CDR3 is TGTGCCAGCAGTTACTTCAACAGGGGGGACAATGAGCAGTTCTTC. It encodes CASSYFNRGDNEQFF.

This rearrangement joins TRBV18 to TRBJ1-1, with 12 nucleotides matching TRBD1. The V segment lost 1 base and the J segment 4 bases; nucleotides outside the gene matches: 7. This CDR3 is 17 amino acids long. The germline gives CDR1 KGHSH, CDR2 LQKENI. The CDR3: CASSPLGDRGRVTEAFF. The CDR3 nucleotides read TGTGCCAGCTCACCACTCGGGGACAGGGGGCGCGTCACTGAAGCTTTCTTT.

The J gene is TRBJ2-7, the V gene TRBV19; D uncertain. The CDR3 loop spans 11 amino acids. CDR1 is LNHDA and CDR2 is SQIVND in the germline V gene (reference sequence). V lost 5 bases and J 3 bases, leaving 5 bases between the germline ends. Here the CDR3 reads CASSLYYEQYF. CDR3 DNA: TGTGCCAGTAGTCTGTACTACGAGCAGTACTTC. Full variable domain (rest looked up from reference TRBV19 and TRBJ2-7): DGGITQSPKYLFRKEGQNVTLSCEQNLNHDAMYWYRQDPGQGLRLIYYSQIVNDFQKGDIAEGYSVSREKKESFPLTVTSAQKNPTAFYLCASSLYYEQYFGPGTRLTVT.

This sequence joins TRBV6-1 and TRBJ1-5; D gene ambiguous. The CDR3 is made up of 16 amino acids. V gave up 0 bases and J gave up 3 bases, with 12 bases separating them. Germline CDR1 MNHNS, CDR2 SASEGT. CDR3 sequence reads: CASSEAMRGHNQPQHF. CDR3 nucleotide sequence: TGTGCCAGCAGTGAAGCGATGAGAGGGCACAATCAGCCCCAGCATTTT.

The V call is TRBV7-2, the J call TRBJ2-1; D is unclear. Trimming left V 1 base short and J 7 bases short, with 11 bases between. The CDR3 loop spans 14 amino acids. In germline, CDR1 is SGHTA, CDR2 FQGNSA. The CDR3 DNA is TGTGCCAGCAGCTTAGTCGTGTCGGCAAATGAGCAGTTCTTC. Residues: CASSLVVSANEQFF.

The rearrangement joins TRBV28 to TRBJ2-7; no firm D call. The CDR3 is 15 amino acids. V lost 0 bases and J lost 2, with 11 bases in between. Germline CDR1 MDHEN, CDR2 SYDVKM. The CDR3 DNA follows: TGTGCCAGCAGTTTATGGGACGAGATAGCCTACGAGCAGTACTTC. As protein: CASSLWDEIAYEQYF.

The gene calls are TRBV9 and TRBJ2-2; 7 nucleotides agree with TRBD1. V trimming: 6 bases; J trimming: 5 bases; junction bases outside the gene matches: 13. The CDR3 runs to 16 residues. The germline V gene encodes CDR1 SGDLS and CDR2 YYNGEE. CDR3 region: CASTLDRDRVTGELFF. The CDR3 DNA is TGTGCCAGCACCCTCGACAGGGATCGGGTGACCGGGGAGCTGTTTTTT.